Shown below are 29 T cell receptor beta chains from a single sample sequenced in a study of CD8+ T cells in alopecia areata. The treatment here: oral pan-JAK inhibitor, 5-10 mg twice daily. RNA extraction was followed by reverse transcription into cDNA, which acted as the sequencing template. Data came from immunoSEQ multiplex PCR; TCRdb stores just in-frame clones and leaves some out. The sample records 200,000 to 250,000 clones, 50% to 70% being singletons. Sequencing was performed on CD4+ T cells sorted from blood, taken at week 4, from a patient treated with tofacitinib. The receptor set was obtained from a human donor with alopecia areata.

This clone turned up a few times. The V and J genes are TRBV4-3 and TRBJ1-6, with no clear D. Germline lookup yields CDR1 LGHNA and CDR2 YSLEER. The germline V and J ends were trimmed by 0 bases and 8 bases, with 17 bases remaining between them. This CDR3 is built from 17 residues. CDR3: CASSQDLGGLGDSPLHF. CDR3 in DNA: TGCGCCAGCAGCCAAGATCTGGGAGGCCTCGGGGATTCACCCCTCCACTTT.

The chain employs TRBV5-1 and TRBJ2-3; tentatively, D is TRBD1 or TRBD2 (5 bases each). This CDR3 spans 18 amino acids. V was shortened by 1 base and J by 1 base, with 19 bases between the two germline ends. Per the germline V gene, CDR1 is SGHRS and CDR2 is YFSETQ. The CDR3 sequence: CASSLLGTANSGTDTQYF. The CDR3 bases are TGCGCCAGCAGCTTGTTGGGGACGGCTAATAGTGGCACAGATACGCAGTATTTT.

The rearrangement joins TRBV29-1 to TRBJ2-6, with D perhaps matching TRBD1 (6 bases). Germline V gene data show CDR1 as SQVTM and CDR2 as ANQGSEA. The CDR3 is 15 residues long. Trimming removed 4 bases at V and 3 bases at J, with 13 bases between. DNA of the CDR3: TGCAGCGTTGGGTTGGGGGCCAGTGGGGCCAACGTCCTGACTTTC. This codes for CSVGLGASGANVLTF.

This clone came up a few times. In nucleotides, the CDR3 is TGTGCCTGGAGTGATTGGGGTGGCTACACCTTC. It is translated as CAWSDWGGYTF. This chain links TRBV30 with TRBJ1-2, with D unresolved. Looked up from germline, CDR1 is GTSNPN and CDR2 is SVGIG (reference sequence). The CDR3 loop spans 11 amino acids. Trimming pared 1 base from V and 7 bases from J, leaving 7 bases between.

The chain recombines TRBV5-1 with TRBJ1-2, with 8 bases fitting TRBD1. The junction had 6 bases not matched to a gene; V was cut back by 4 bases and J by 4 bases. Germline lookup yields CDR1 SGHRS and CDR2 YFSETQ. This CDR3 spans 14 amino acids. CDR3 nucleotide sequence: TGCGCCAGCAGCAAGACAGGGGACCCCTATGGCTACACCTTC. Amino acids: CASSKTGDPYGYTF.

V gene TRBV6-5 combines with J gene TRBJ2-7; 11 nucleotides match TRBD2. CDR1 and CDR2 from the germline V gene are MNHEY and SVGAGI. J lost 3 bases, V lost 6 bases, and 7 bases had no gene match. This CDR3 is built from 15 residues. The CDR3 bases are TGTGCCAGCAGACTACTAGCGGGGGCCAACTACGAGCAGTACTTC. Protein: CASRLLAGANYEQYF.

This sequence joins TRBV29-1 and TRBJ2-5; 7 bases fit TRBD2. V gave up 6 bases and J gave up 5 bases; unmatched junction bases: 6. Germline CDR1 reads SQVTM; CDR2 reads ANQGSEA. CDR3 length: 12 amino acids. The CDR3 region is CSVGLEYETQYF. The CDR3 coding sequence is TGCAGCGTAGGACTAGAGTACGAGACCCAGTACTTC.

The chain recombines TRBV29-1 with TRBJ2-6, with a tentative D call TRBD1 (6 bases). Germline loops: CDR1 SQVTM, CDR2 ANQGSEA. The CDR3 runs to 14 residues. V lost 7 bases and J 3 bases, leaving 13 bases between the germline ends. CDR3 amino acids: CSALGHVGANVLTF. The CDR3 coding sequence is TGCAGCGCCCTGGGACACGTTGGGGCCAACGTCCTGACTTTC.

This chain joins TRBV30 and TRBJ1-4; D gene ambiguous. The CDR3 has 14 amino acids. Germline V gene sequence: CDR1 GTSNPN, CDR2 SVGIG (reference sequence). V shed 0 bases and J shed 1 base, with 6 bases lying between them. The CDR3 reads CAWSVSGTNEKLFF. For the CDR3, the DNA is TGTGCCTGGAGTGTATCGGGAACTAATGAAAAACTGTTTTTT.

The chain combines TRBV11-2 with TRBJ2-5; 8 bases agree with TRBD1. With the DNA end fitting TRBJ2-7 better, the J assignment may be wrong. The CDR3 spans 14 residues. Germline V gene lookup returns CDR1 SGHAT and CDR2 FQNNGV. As DNA, the CDR3 is TGTGCCAGCAGCACACGGGACAGGAAGTACGAGCAGTACTTC. Its protein product is CASSTRDRKYEQYF.

A word on this clone: This sample also contains other DNA sequences that code for the same CDR3. This sequence joins TRBV7-2 and TRBJ2-2; D not resolved. With 2 bases removed from V and 5 bases from J, the gap between germline ends came to 3 bases. CDR1 is SGHTA and CDR2 is FQGNSA in the germline V gene. CDR3 length equals 12 residues. In DNA form, the CDR3 reads TGTGCCAGCAGCTTAAGAACCGGGGAGCTGTTTTTT. This codes for CASSLRTGELFF.

This rearrangement joins TRBV4-3 to TRBJ1-2, with D possibly being TRBD1 (5 bases). V lost 0 bases and J lost 4, with 12 bases in between. From germline, CDR1 is LGHNA and CDR2 YSLEER. CDR3 length equals 15 residues. CDR3 nucleotide sequence: TGCGCCAGCAGCCAAGATGGGGCAGGAATCTATGGCTACACCTTC. Translation gives CASSQDGAGIYGYTF.

For the CDR3, the DNA is TGTGCCAGCAGCCTAACTAATGTTCATCTTTGGGAAGCTTTCTTT. It encodes CASSLTNVHLWEAFF. V and J are TRBV11-2 and TRBJ1-1; no clear D. This CDR3 comprises 15 residues. Trimming stripped 5 bases from V and 8 bases from J, with 21 bases between. Germline CDR1 SGHAT, CDR2 FQNNGV. The variable domain in full, with the rest retrieved from reference TRBV11-2 and TRBJ1-1, is EAGVAQSPRYKIIEKRQSVAFWCNPISGHATLYWYQQILGQGPKLLIQFQNNGVVDDSQLPKDRFSAERLKGVDSTLKIQPAKLEDSAVYLCASSLTNVHLWEAFFGQGTRLTVV.

This clone has just a few counts. V gene TRBV2 combines with J gene TRBJ2-1, with unresolved D. Germline lookup yields CDR1 SNHLY and CDR2 FYNNEI. V was clipped by 10 bases and J by 0 bases, with 10 bases between them. CDR3 size: 13 residues. CDR3 DNA: TGTGCCACCACCCCTAGCTCCTACAATGAGCAGTTCTTC. Protein product: CATTPSSYNEQFF. Looking up the rest from reference TRBV2 and TRBJ2-1 gives the full variable domain: EPEVTQTPSHQVTQMGQEVILRCVPISNHLYFYWYRQILGQKVEFLVSFYNNEISEKSEIFDDQFSVERPDGSNFTLKIRSTKLEDSAMYFCATTPSSYNEQFFGPGTRLTVL.

The chain uses TRBV15 and TRBJ1-4; D possibly corresponds to TRBD1 (6 bases). The V gene lost 5 bases and the J gene lost 3 bases, with 25 bases spanning the gap. The CDR3 consists of 19 residues. From germline, CDR1 is LNHNV and CDR2 YYDKDF (reference sequence). CDR3: CATSLRAGGRGFPNEKLFF. The CDR3 DNA reads TGTGCCACCAGCCTAAGGGCCGGGGGGCGCGGGTTCCCTAATGAAAAACTGTTTTTT.

The genes are TRBV29-1 and TRBJ1-1; 9 nucleotides line up with TRBD1. From germline, CDR1 is SQVTM and CDR2 ANQGSEA. Germline trimming cut 6 bases from V and 5 bases from J; bases unmatched to any gene: 7. This CDR3 is built from 13 residues. The CDR3 sequence is CSVQTGGETEAFF. The DNA of the CDR3 is TGCAGCGTGCAGACAGGGGGAGAAACTGAAGCTTTCTTT. The variable domain in full, completed from reference TRBV29-1 and TRBJ1-1, reads SAVISQKPSRDICQRGTSLTIQCQVDSQVTMMFWYRQQPGQSLTLIATANQGSEATYESGFVIDKFPISRPNLTFSTLTVSNMSPEDSSIYLCSVQTGGETEAFFGQGTRLTVV.

In the case of this clone: In the same sample, other DNA sequences code for this CDR3. This sequence joins TRBV5-4 and TRBJ2-5, with D unclear. Germline assignment: CDR1 SGHNT and CDR2 YYREEE (reference sequence). V shed 0 bases and J shed 3 bases, with 9 bases lying between them. The CDR3 totals 14 residues. The CDR3: CASSLGSAEETQYF. As DNA, the CDR3 is TGTGCCAGCAGCTTGGGCAGCGCTGAAGAGACCCAGTACTTC.

The rearrangement links TRBV7-9 to TRBJ2-3; 12 nucleotides match TRBD2. Germline assignment: CDR1 SEHNR and CDR2 FQNEAQ (reference sequence). The CDR3 has 16 residues. Trimming took 1 base from V and 2 from J; bases not matched to a gene: 1. This CDR3 is CASSLGLAGATDTQYF. CDR3 nucleotide sequence: TGTGCCAGCAGCTTAGGACTAGCGGGGGCCACAGATACGCAGTATTTT.

The chain joins TRBV12-5 to TRBJ1-1, with D uncertain. Trimming stripped 7 bases from V and 4 bases from J, with 13 bases between. Germline lookup yields CDR1 LGHNT and CDR2 FRNRAP. The CDR3 contains 13 residues. The CDR3 region has the DNA TGTGCTAGTGTCCGGGAACGTGGCACTGAAGCTTTCTTT. Protein product: CASVRERGTEAFF.

This rearrangement joins TRBV27 to TRBJ2-7; TRBD1 matches 11 bases. Germline-derived CDR1 and CDR2 are MNHEY and SMNVEV (reference sequence). CDR3 length: 12 residues. V shed 5 bases and J 9 bases; nucleotides not matched to a gene: 3. CDR3: CASSGQGARQYF. CDR3 nucleotide sequence: TGTGCCAGCAGTGGACAGGGGGCGAGGCAGTACTTC.

J is TRBJ1-6 and V is TRBV7-2; no clear D gene. This CDR3 region has 13 residues. CDR1 and CDR2 (germline): SGHTA, FQGNSA. V was pared by 1 base and J by 6 bases, with 4 bases between. DNA for the CDR3: TGTGCCAGCAGCTTAGACAGTAATTCACCCCTCCACTTT. It is translated as CASSLDSNSPLHF.

The chain is built from TRBV27 and TRBJ1-2; D unclear. In germline, CDR1 is MNHEY, CDR2 SMNVEV (reference sequence). The CDR3 has 15 amino acids. Trimming pared 8 bases from V and 0 bases from J, leaving 16 bases between. In DNA form, the CDR3 reads TGTGCCAGCCGAGTTCGGCTGGGAGCTAACTATGGCTACACCTTC. Its translation is CASRVRLGANYGYTF.

The V gene is TRBV6-5, the J gene TRBJ1-6; possible D gene TRBD1, 6 bases. Germline V CDR1 and CDR2: MNHEY, SVGAGI. V gave up 5 bases and J gave up 7 bases, with 12 bases separating them. The CDR3 is 14 amino acids. CDR3 protein: CASSPRGPNSPLHF. DNA for the CDR3: TGTGCCAGCAGTCCCAGGGGTCCAAATTCACCCCTCCACTTT.

J is TRBJ2-7 and V is TRBV29-1; 10 bases align to TRBD2. The junction had 3 bases not matched to a gene; V was cut back by 1 base and J by 3 bases. This CDR3 is built from 14 residues. Looked up from germline, CDR1 is SQVTM and CDR2 is ANQGSEA. The CDR3 sequence: CSVEVSGGVYEQYF. The CDR3 DNA is TGCAGCGTTGAAGTCAGCGGGGGGGTCTACGAGCAGTACTTC.

The V and J genes are TRBV30 and TRBJ2-2; no reliable D call. Germline CDR1 and CDR2: GTSNPN and SVGIG (reference sequence). This CDR3 has 13 residues. The V gene lost 2 bases and the J gene lost 6 bases, with 10 bases spanning the gap. In DNA, the CDR3 is TGTGCCTGGAGTAAGGGTTTTGCCGGGGAGCTGTTTTTT. Its translation: CAWSKGFAGELFF.

This chain connects TRBV5-1 to TRBJ2-3; no firm D call. Germline lookup yields CDR1 SGHRS and CDR2 YFSETQ. Trimming removed 0 bases from V and 6 bases from J, with 11 bases in between. There are 14 residues in the CDR3. DNA for the CDR3: TGCGCCAGCAGCTTGGCCGTCGGGCCGGATACGCAGTATTTT. Its translation is CASSLAVGPDTQYF.

This clone was counted ten times or more. The chain uses TRBV7-2 and TRBJ2-3; D is ambiguous. The CDR3 is made up of 14 amino acids. The germline V gene encodes CDR1 SGHTA and CDR2 FQGNSA. V was pared by 5 bases and J by 2 bases, with 11 bases between. The CDR3 here is CASSRPLDTDTQYF. The CDR3 DNA sequence: TGTGCCAGCAGCCGACCGCTAGACACAGATACGCAGTATTTT.

J is TRBJ1-2 and V is TRBV23-1, with 7 nucleotides matching TRBD1. TRBV23-1 carries the ORF label, with uncertain function. J lost 5 bases, V lost 2 bases, and 5 bases had no gene match. The CDR3 covers 14 residues. The CDR3 DNA reads as TGCGCCAGCAGTCAAGAGGGGGCGAAATATGGCTACACCTTC. Translation gives CASSQEGAKYGYTF.

On this clone itself: This may come from a read error, since a much larger clone is one base off. This CDR3 is missing its conserved last phenylalanine or tryptophan, likely due to a read error. The V and J genes are TRBV6-6 and TRBJ1-2; D gene unclear. Trimming pared 5 bases from V and 8 bases from J, leaving 15 bases between. From germline, CDR1 is MNHNY and CDR2 SVGAGI (reference sequence). The CDR3 consists of 13 residues. The CDR3 is CASSERDPEGYTL. The CDR3 nucleotides read TGTGCCAGCAGTGAGAGGGATCCCGAGGGCTACACCCTC.